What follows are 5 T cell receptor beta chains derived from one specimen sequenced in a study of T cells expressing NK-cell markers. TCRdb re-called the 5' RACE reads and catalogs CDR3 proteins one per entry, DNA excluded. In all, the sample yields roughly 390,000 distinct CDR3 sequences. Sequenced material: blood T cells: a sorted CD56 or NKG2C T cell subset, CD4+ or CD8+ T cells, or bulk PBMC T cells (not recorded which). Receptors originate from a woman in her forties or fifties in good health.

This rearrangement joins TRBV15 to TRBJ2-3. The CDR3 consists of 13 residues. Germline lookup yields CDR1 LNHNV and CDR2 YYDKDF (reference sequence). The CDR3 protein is CATSTDPRNTQYF.

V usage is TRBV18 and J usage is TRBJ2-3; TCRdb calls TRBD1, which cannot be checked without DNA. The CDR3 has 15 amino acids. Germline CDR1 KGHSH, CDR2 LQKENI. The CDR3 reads CASSPPGTLDDTQYF.

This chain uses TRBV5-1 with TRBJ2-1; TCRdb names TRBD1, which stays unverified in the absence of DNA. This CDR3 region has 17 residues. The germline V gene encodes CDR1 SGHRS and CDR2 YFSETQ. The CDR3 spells CASSLGGTTRSYNEQFF. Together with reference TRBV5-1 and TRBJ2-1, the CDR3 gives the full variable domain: KAGVTQTPRYLIKTRGQQVTLSCSPISGHRSVSWYQQTPGQGLQFLFEYFSETQRNKGNFPGRFSGRQFSNSRSEMNVSTLELGDSALYLCASSLGGTTRSYNEQFFGPGTRLTVL.

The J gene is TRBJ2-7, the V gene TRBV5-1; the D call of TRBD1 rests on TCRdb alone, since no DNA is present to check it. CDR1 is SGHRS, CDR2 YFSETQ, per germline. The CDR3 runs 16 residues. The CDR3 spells CASSLASGQGVYEQYF.

The CDR3: CASSSFRGETQYF. This chain links TRBV12-3 or TRBV12-4 with TRBJ2-5; the D call of TRBD1 rests on TCRdb alone, since no DNA is present to check it. The CDR3 covers 13 residues.